The rows below give T cell receptor beta chains drawn from one sample of a study of T cells in Graves' hyperthyroidism and ophthalmopathy. From the multiplex PCR reads, TCRdb called clonotypes with MiXCR, one entry per CDR3 protein. The top ten hold roughly an eighth of the sample, which has approximately 400,000 distinct CDR3 sequences, about 15% seen once. The sample comprised blood. The receptor source for this set is a woman younger than 35 with Graves' hyperthyroidism. Each CDR3 is given with its conserved first and last residue. D genes are given only for firm matches.

>TRBJ2-7|TRBD2|TRBV15
CATSREGAGAYEQYF
>TRBJ1-2|-|TRBV3-1
CASSQDRILTGYTF
>TRBJ1-2|-|TRBV5-4
CASSGVGGYTF
>TRBJ2-3|-|TRBV9
CASSVGGVVTDTQYF
>TRBJ2-6|-|TRBV2
CASVVNSGANVLTF
>TRBJ2-1|-|TRBV3-1
CASSQDSGTGNEQFF
>TRBJ2-5|-|TRBV3-1
CASSALRQGGETQYF
>TRBJ2-7|TRBD2|TRBV28
CASSLAGGVSYEQYF
>TRBJ2-6|-|TRBV13
CASSLGTGGSGANVLTF
>TRBJ2-4|TRBD2|TRBV12-3/TRBV12-4
CASSGGGSVGNIQYF
>TRBJ2-3|-|TRBV25-1
CASSEYHPWRGGPHVCTDTQYF
>TRBJ1-1|TRBD1|TRBV12-3/TRBV12-4
CASSPRDRGPTEAFF
>TRBJ2-1|-|TRBV4-1
CASSQNEKTRGNEQFF
>TRBJ1-1|-|TRBV10-1
CASSDRTDGGNTEAFF